One TCR beta chain is described in this entry. Its antigen is currently unknown. This sample was included in a study of CD8 T cells in ankylosing spondylitis. Study results and caveats: The study identified a TCR beta motif of about eight highly homologous variants that appeared characteristic of ankylosing spondylitis blood.

Each CDR3 protein is one row after TCRdb ran MiXCR on the 5' RACE reads. The sample lists about 280,000 distinct CDR3 sequences, about 19% seen once, with roughly 8% in the top ten. There are 18 residues in the CDR3. Germline-derived CDR1 and CDR2 are SGHRS and YFSETQ. The V segment lost 3 bases and the J segment 2 bases; nucleotides outside the gene matches: 9. The chain uses TRBV5-1 and TRBJ2-1; 12 bases are a match to TRBD2. This receptor was obtained from a male donor with ankylosing spondylitis or in good health (not recorded which). The material sequenced was blood, either unsorted or a sorted T cell fraction (not recorded which). CDR3 region: CASSSGLLAGGPYNEQFF. The CDR3 DNA reads as TGCGCCAGCAGCTCGGGGCTACTAGCGGGAGGCCCCTACAATGAGCAGTTCTTC.